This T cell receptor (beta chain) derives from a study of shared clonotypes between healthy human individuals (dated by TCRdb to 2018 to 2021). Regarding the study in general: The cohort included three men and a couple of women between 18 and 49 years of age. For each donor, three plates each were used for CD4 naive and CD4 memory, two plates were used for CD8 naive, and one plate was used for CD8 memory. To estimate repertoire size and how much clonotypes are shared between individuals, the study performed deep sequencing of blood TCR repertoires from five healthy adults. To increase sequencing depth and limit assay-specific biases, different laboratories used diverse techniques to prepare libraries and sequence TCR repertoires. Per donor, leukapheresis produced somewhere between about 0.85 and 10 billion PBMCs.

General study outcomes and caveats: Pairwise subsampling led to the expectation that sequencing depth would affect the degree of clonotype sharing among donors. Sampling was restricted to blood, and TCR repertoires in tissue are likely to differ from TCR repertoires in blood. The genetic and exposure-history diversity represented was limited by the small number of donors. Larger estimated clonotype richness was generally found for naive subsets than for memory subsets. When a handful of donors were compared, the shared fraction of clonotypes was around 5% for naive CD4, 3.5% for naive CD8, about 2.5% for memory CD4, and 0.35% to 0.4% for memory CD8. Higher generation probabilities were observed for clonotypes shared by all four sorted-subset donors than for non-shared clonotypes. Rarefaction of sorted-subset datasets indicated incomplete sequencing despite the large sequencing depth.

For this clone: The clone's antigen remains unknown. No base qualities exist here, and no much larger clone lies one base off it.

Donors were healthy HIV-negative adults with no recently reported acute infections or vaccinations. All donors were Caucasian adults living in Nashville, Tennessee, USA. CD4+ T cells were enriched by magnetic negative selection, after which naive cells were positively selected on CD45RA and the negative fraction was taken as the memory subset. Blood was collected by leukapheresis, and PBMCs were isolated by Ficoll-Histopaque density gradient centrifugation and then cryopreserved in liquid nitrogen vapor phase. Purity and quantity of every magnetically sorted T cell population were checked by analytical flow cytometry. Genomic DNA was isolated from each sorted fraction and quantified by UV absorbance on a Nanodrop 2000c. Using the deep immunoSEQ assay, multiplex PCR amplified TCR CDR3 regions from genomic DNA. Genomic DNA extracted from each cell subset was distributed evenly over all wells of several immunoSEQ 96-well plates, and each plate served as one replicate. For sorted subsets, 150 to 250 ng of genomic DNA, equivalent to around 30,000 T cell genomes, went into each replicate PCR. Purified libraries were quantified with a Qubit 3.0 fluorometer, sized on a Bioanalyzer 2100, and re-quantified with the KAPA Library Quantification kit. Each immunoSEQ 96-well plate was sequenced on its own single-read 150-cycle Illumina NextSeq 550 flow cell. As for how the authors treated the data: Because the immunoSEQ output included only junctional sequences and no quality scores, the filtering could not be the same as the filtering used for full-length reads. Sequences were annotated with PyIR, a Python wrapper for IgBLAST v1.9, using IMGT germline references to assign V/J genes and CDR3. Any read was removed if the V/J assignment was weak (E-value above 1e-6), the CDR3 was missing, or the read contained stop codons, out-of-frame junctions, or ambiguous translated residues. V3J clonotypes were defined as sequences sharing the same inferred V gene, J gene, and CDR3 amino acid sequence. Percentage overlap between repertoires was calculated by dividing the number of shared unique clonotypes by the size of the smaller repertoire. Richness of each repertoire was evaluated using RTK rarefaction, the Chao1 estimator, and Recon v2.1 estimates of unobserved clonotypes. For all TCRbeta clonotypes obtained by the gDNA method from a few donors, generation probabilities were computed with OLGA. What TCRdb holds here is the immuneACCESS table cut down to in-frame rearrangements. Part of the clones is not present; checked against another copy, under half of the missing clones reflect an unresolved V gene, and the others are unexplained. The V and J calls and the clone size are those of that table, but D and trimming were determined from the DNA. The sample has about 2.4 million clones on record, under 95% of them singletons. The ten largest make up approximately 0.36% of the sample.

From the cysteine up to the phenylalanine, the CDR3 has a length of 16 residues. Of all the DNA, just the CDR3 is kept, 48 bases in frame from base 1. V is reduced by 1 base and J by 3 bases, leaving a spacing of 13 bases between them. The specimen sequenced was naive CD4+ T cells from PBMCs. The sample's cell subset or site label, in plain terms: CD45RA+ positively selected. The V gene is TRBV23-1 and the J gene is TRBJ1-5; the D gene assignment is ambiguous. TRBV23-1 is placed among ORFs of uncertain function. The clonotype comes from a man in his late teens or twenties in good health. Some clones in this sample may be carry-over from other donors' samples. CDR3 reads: CASSQWSEDLNQPQHF. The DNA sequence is TGCGCCAGCAGTCAATGGTCGGAGGATCTCAATCAGCCCCAGCATTTT.